Presented here are 9 T cell receptor beta chains from one specimen sequenced in a study of CD8+ T cells in alopecia areata. cDNA serving as the sequencing template came from extracted, reverse transcribed RNA. Produced via immunoSEQ multiplex PCR; TCRdb's table is partial and in-frame only. The repertoire holds around 140,000 clones, with around 83% as singletons. The sample's treatment: oral pan-JAK inhibitor, 5-10 mg twice daily. The source material was CD8+ T cells sorted from blood, sampled at week 4, from a patient treated with tofacitinib. The source is a human donor with alopecia areata.

This clone was seen a handful of times. Because the CDR3's place on the DNA is in doubt, the DNA is left out and the CDR3 is given as listed by TCRdb. The V and J genes are TRBV10-3 and TRBJ2-2; TRBD2 is taken as the D call from the table, unchecked against the DNA. The CDR3 totals 13 residues, both ends included. Per the germline V gene, CDR1 is ENHRY and CDR2 is SYGVKD. This CDR3 reads CAISTSGTGELFF.

The chain joins TRBV2 to TRBJ1-4; D gene unclear. The CDR3 totals 18 residues. V was pared by 0 bases and J by 12 bases, with 26 bases between. Looked up from germline, CDR1 is SNHLY and CDR2 is FYNNEI. The CDR3 nucleotides are TGTGCCAGCAGTGAAGCTTGGACGTCACAGAATAATGAATGGGAACTGTTTTTT. Protein sequence: CASSEAWTSQNNEWELFF.

The chain joins TRBV27 to TRBJ2-3; tentative D call: TRBD2 (6 bases). Trimming removed 3 bases from V and 5 bases from J, with 15 bases in between. Germline V CDR1 and CDR2: MNHEY, SMNVEV (reference sequence). The length of the CDR3 is 15 residues. This chain's CDR3 is CASSLFPATRDTQYF. In nucleotides, the CDR3 is TGTGCCAGCAGTTTGTTCCCCGCGACTAGAGATACGCAGTATTTT.

The V and J genes are TRBV13 and TRBJ2-1; TRBD2 aligns across 10 bases. After removal of 4 bases from V and 1 base from J, the junction contained 4 bases not matched to a gene. This CDR3 has 16 residues. Germline CDR1 and CDR2: PRHDT and FYEKMQ (reference sequence). In DNA, the CDR3 is TGTGCCAGCAGCTCCGGACTAGCGGCTTCCTACAATGAGCAGTTCTTC. It codes for CASSSGLAASYNEQFF.

The CDR3 spells CASSTGFTGELFF. The CDR3 DNA sequence: TGTGCCAGCAGTACAGGGTTCACCGGGGAGCTGTTTTTT. The chain links TRBV6-5 to TRBJ2-2; TRBD1 might be the D (6 bases). Per the germline V gene, CDR1 is MNHEY and CDR2 is SVGAGI. V lost 5 bases to trimming and J lost 4 bases, with 8 bases between them. The length of the CDR3 is 13 residues.

J is TRBJ2-3 and V is TRBV11-2; no clear D. Germline V gene lookup returns CDR1 SGHAT and CDR2 FQNNGV. This CDR3 region has 11 residues. V dropped 3 bases and J dropped 5 bases, with 3 bases sitting between them. As DNA, the CDR3 is TGTGCCAGCAGCTTGATAGATACGCAGTATTTT. Amino acids: CASSLIDTQYF. Complete variable domain (other parts from reference TRBV11-2 and TRBJ2-3): EAGVAQSPRYKIIEKRQSVAFWCNPISGHATLYWYQQILGQGPKLLIQFQNNGVVDDSQLPKDRFSAERLKGVDSTLKIQPAKLEDSAVYLCASSLIDTQYFGPGTRLTVL.

V usage is TRBV6-1 and J usage is TRBJ1-1; D gene ambiguous. V lost 1 base and J 0 bases, leaving 9 bases between the germline ends. From germline, CDR1 is MNHNS and CDR2 SASEGT. The CDR3 is 15 amino acids. DNA of the CDR3: TGTGCCAGCAGTGAAGGCAGAATAGTGAACACTGAAGCTTTCTTT. The encoded protein is CASSEGRIVNTEAFF.

J is TRBJ2-5 and V is TRBV11-2; 11 positions agree with TRBD2. The V gene end was trimmed by 1 base and the J gene end by 1 base; junction bases not matched to a gene: 8. Germline V gene lookup returns CDR1 SGHAT and CDR2 FQNNGV. This CDR3 is 18 amino acids long. The CDR3 spells CASSLGLAGGYAQETQYF. CDR3 nucleotides: TGTGCCAGCAGCTTAGGCCTAGCGGGAGGTTATGCCCAAGAGACCCAGTACTTC.

This clone was recorded only once. The genes are TRBV5-1 and TRBJ1-4; TRBD1 matches at 8 bases. CDR3 length: 14 amino acids. After removal of 4 bases from V and 8 bases from J, the junction contained 7 bases not matched to a gene. CDR1 is SGHRS and CDR2 is YFSETQ in the germline V gene. CDR3 nucleotides: TGCGCCAGCAGCCACGGACAGGGACAGGAAAAACTGTTTTTT. It encodes CASSHGQGQEKLFF. Complete variable domain (other parts from reference TRBV5-1 and TRBJ1-4): KAGVTQTPRYLIKTRGQQVTLSCSPISGHRSVSWYQQTPGQGLQFLFEYFSETQRNKGNFPGRFSGRQFSNSRSEMNVSTLELGDSALYLCASSHGQGQEKLFFGSGTQLSVL.